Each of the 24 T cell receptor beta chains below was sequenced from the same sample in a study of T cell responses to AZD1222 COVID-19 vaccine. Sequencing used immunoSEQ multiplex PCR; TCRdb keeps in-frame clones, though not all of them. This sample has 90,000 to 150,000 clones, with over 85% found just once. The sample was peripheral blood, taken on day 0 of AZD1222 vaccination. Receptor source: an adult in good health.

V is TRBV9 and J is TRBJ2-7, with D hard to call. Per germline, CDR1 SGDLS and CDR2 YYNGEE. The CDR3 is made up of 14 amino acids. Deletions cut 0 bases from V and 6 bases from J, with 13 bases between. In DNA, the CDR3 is TGTGCCAGCAGCGTAGATGGTCCCGGCCGCGAGCAGTACTTC. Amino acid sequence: CASSVDGPGREQYF.

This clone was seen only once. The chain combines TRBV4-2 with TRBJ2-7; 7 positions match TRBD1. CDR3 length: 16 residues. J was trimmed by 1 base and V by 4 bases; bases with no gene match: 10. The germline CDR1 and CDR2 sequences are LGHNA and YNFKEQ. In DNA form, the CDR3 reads TGTGCCAGCAGCCGAAAGCTCGGGACAGAATCCTACGAGCAGTACTTC. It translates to CASSRKLGTESYEQYF.

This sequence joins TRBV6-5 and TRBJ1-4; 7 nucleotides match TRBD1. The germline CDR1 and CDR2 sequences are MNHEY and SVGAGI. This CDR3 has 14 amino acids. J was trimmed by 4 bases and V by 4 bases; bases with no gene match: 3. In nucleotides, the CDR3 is TGTGCCAGCAGTTTGACAGGGATTAATGAAAAACTGTTTTTT. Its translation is CASSLTGINEKLFF.

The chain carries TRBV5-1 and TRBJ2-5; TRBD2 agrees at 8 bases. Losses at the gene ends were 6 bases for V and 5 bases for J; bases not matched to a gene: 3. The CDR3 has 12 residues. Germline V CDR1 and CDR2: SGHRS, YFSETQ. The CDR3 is CASNPGGETQYF. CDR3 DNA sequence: TGCGCCAGCAACCCGGGAGGGGAGACCCAGTACTTC.

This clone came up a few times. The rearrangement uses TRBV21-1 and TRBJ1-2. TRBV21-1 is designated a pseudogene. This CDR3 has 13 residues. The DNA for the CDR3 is TGTGCCAGCAGCAAAGAAGGGAAGGATGGCTACACCTTC. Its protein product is CASSKEGKDGYTF.

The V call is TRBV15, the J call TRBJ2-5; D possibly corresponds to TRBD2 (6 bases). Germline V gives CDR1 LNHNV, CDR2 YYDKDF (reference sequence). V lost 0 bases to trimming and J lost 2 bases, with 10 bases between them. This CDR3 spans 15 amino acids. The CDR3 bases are TGTGCCACCAGCAGAGACCCCGGGAGTCAAGAGACCCAGTACTTC. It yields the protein CATSRDPGSQETQYF.

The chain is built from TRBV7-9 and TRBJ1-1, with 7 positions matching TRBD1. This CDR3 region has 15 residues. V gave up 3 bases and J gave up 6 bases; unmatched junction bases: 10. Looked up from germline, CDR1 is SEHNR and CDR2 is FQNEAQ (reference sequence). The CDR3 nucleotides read TGTGCCAGCAGCTTCATGACAGGGAGTAATTCTGAAGCTTTCTTT. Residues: CASSFMTGSNSEAFF.

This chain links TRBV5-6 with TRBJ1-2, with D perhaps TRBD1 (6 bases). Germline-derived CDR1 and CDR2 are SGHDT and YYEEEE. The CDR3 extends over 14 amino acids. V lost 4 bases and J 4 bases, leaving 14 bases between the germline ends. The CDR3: CASSIRGSAYGYTF. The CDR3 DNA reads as TGTGCCAGCAGCATCAGGGGTAGTGCCTATGGCTACACCTTC.

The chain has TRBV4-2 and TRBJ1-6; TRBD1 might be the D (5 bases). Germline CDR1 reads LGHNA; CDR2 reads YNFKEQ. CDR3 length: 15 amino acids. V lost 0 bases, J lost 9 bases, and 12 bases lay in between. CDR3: CASSQEGGAVSPLHF. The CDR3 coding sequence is TGTGCCAGCAGCCAAGAAGGAGGGGCAGTTTCACCCCTCCACTTT.

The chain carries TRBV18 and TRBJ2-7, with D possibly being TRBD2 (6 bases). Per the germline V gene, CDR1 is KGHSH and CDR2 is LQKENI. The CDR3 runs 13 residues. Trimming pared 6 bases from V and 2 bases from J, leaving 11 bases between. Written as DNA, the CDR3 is TGTGCCAGCTCGGGGACTCAAACCTACGAGCAGTACTTC. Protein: CASSGTQTYEQYF. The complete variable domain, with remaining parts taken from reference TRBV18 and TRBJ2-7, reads NAGVMQNPRHLVRRRGQEARLRCSPMKGHSHVYWYRQLPEEGLKFMVYLQKENIIDESGMPKERFSAEFPKEGPSILRIQQVVRGDSAAYFCASSGTQTYEQYFGPGTRLTVT.

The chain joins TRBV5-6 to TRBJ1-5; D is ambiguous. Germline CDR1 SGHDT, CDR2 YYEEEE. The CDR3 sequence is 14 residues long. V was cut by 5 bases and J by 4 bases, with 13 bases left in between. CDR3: CASSWMRANQPQHF. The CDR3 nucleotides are TGTGCCAGCAGTTGGATGAGGGCGAATCAGCCCCAGCATTTT.

The CDR3 here is CASSLTPNTEAFF. CDR3 DNA: TGTGCCAGCAGTCTTACACCGAACACTGAAGCTTTCTTT. The chain links TRBV6-5 to TRBJ1-1; D gene uncertain. In germline, CDR1 is MNHEY, CDR2 SVGAGI. The CDR3 is made up of 13 amino acids. V lost 5 bases to trimming and J lost 1 base, with 8 bases between them.

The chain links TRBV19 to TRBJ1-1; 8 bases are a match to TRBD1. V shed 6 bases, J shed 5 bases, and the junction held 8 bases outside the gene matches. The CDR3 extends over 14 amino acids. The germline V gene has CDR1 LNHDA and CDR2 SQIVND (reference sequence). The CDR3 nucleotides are TGTGCCAGTAGACAGGGGGACGAGTGGACTGAAGCTTTCTTT. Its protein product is CASRQGDEWTEAFF.

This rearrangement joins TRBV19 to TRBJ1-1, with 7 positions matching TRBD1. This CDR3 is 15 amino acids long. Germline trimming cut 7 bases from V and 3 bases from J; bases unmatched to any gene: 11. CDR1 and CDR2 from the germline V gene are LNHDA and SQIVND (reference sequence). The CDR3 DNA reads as TGTGCCAGTAACAGGTTTGGACAGGTCTACACTGAAGCTTTCTTT. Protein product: CASNRFGQVYTEAFF. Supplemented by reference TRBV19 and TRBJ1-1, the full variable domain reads DGGITQSPKYLFRKEGQNVTLSCEQNLNHDAMYWYRQDPGQGLRLIYYSQIVNDFQKGDIAEGYSVSREKKESFPLTVTSAQKNPTAFYLCASNRFGQVYTEAFFGQGTRLTVV.

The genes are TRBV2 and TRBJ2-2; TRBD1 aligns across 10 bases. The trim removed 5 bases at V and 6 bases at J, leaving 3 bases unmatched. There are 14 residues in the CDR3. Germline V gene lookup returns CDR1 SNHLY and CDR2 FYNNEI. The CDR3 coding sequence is TGTGCCAGCAGTTTCGGGACAGGGGCCGGGGAGCTGTTTTTT. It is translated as CASSFGTGAGELFF.

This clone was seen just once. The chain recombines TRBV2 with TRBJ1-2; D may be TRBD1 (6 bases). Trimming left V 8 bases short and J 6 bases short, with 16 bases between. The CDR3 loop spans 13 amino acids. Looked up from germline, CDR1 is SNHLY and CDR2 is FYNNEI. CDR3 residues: CASGPRGANGYTF. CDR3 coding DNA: TGTGCCAGCGGACCCCGGGGGGCAAATGGCTACACCTTC.

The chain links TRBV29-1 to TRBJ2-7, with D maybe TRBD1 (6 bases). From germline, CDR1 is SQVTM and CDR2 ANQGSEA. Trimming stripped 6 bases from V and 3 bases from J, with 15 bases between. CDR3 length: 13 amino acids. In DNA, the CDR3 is TGCAGCGTGGCGATTACAGGGAACTACGAGCAGTACTTC. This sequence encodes CSVAITGNYEQYF.

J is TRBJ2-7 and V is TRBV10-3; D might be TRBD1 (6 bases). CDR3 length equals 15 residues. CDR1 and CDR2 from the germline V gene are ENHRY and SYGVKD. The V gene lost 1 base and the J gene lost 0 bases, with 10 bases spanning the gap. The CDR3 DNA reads TGTGCCATCAGTGAGTGGACAGTGCTCTCCTACGAGCAGTACTTC. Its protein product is CAISEWTVLSYEQYF.

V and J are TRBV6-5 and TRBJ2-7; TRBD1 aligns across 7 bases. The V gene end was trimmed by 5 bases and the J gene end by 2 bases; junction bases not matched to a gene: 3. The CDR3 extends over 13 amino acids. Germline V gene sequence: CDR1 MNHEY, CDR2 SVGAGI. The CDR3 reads CASSPGQTYEQYF. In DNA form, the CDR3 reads TGTGCCAGCAGTCCGGGACAGACCTACGAGCAGTACTTC.

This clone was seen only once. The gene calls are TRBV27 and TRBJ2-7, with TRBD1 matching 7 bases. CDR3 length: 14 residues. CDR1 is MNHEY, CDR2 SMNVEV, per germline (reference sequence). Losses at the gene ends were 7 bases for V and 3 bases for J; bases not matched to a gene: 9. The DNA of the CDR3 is TGTGCCAGCACTACCTTGACAGGGAACTACGAGCAGTACTTC. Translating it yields CASTTLTGNYEQYF.

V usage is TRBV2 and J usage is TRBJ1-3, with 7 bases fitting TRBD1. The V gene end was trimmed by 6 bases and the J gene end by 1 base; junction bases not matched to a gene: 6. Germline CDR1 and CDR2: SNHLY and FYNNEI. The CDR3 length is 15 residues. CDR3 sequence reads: CASRDRTGSGNTIYF. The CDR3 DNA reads TGTGCCAGCAGGGACAGGACAGGTTCTGGAAACACCATATATTTT.

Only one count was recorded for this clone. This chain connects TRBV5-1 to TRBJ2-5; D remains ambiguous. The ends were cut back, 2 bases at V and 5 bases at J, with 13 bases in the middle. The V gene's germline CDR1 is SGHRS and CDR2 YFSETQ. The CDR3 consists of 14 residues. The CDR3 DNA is TGCGCCAGCAGCTTCGGAACTTCGAGGGAGACCCAGTACTTC. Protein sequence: CASSFGTSRETQYF.

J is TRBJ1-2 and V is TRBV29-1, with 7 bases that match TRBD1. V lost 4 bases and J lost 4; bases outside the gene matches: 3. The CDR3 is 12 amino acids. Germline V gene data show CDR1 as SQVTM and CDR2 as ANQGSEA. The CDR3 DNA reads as TGCAGCGTTGCCGGACAGGCCTATGGCTACACCTTC. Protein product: CSVAGQAYGYTF.

The chain's CDR3 is CASRLQETNYGYTF. Here the CDR3 DNA reads TGTGCCAGTCGATTACAGGAGACGAACTATGGCTACACCTTC. This chain links TRBV19 with TRBJ1-2; D may be TRBD1 (5 bases). CDR3 length: 14 amino acids. Trimming shortened V by 8 bases and J by 2 bases, and 15 bases separated the two germline ends. Germline CDR1 and CDR2: LNHDA and SQIVND (reference sequence).